This TCR beta chain is from a study of blood T cell repertoires in COVID-19. The overall study: COVID-19 samples, acute and convalescent, were from the United States, Italy and Spain. Sample material is recorded as cDNA or gDNA derived from T cells, B-cell-depleted T cells, or PBMCs.

Only in-frame clones appear in the TCRdb table, and some are missing; sequencing was by immunoSEQ multiplex PCR. This sample has roughly 260,000 clones, with about 87% found just once. The V and J ends lost 6 bases and 1 base respectively, with 17 bases between them. Germline assignment: CDR1 MRHNA and CDR2 SNTAGT. The CDR3 consists of 16 residues. The study drew participants aged roughly 18 to 89 years from about two dozen US areas. Participants' reported clinical history set cohort assignment. This TCR derives from a young woman with acute COVID-19. The specimen was PBMCs or T cells enriched from blood (not recorded which). V is TRBV6-4 and J is TRBJ2-3; weak D call: TRBD2 (5 bases). The DNA for the CDR3 is TGTGCCAGCAGCCAGGAGGTGACGTCGGGCACAGATACGCAGTATTTT. Its protein product is CASSQEVTSGTDTQYF.